This note documents a single T cell receptor (beta chain) sequence. Its antigen is not known. Different DNA sequences within this sample yield the same CDR3. This sample is part of a study of Tregs in tolerant kidney transplant recipients. Across the whole study: Related graft donors supplied nonmyeloablative bone marrow transplants, and mixed chimerism was transient. Findings and caveats of the study: Donor-specific Treg expansion exceeded global Treg expansion in tolerant patients, suggesting antigen drive. Nucleotide sequences could not be compared across some patients' samples due to primer changes.

Thawed PBMCs were FACS-sorted into unstimulated CD4+CD25+CD127- regulatory T cells, CD4+CD25- non-regulatory cells, CD4 and CD8 cells. V lost 5 bases to trimming and J lost 1 base, with 8 bases between them. Germline V gene data show CDR1 as MGHDK and CDR2 as SYGVNS. The CDR3 is 13 amino acids. Clones were sequenced by immunoSEQ multiplex PCR, and TCRdb holds only the in-frame ones, with some missing. The repertoire holds some 64,000 clones, with roughly 98% as singletons. This receptor was identified in a human donor who received a combined kidney and bone marrow transplant. Here the sequenced sample was Tregs from blood, taken before the transplant. This chain links TRBV25-1 with TRBJ2-5; the D gene is possibly TRBD2 (6 bases). The DNA for the CDR3 is TGTGCCAGCAGTCGGGGAGGCCAAGAGACCCAGTACTTC. Its protein product is CASSRGGQETQYF.